These T cell receptor beta chains were read from a single sample in a study of T cell changes during pregnancy in multiple sclerosis. TCRdb keeps only in-frame clones here, not all; method: immunoSEQ multiplex PCR. The table records tens of thousands of clones, 80% to 95% of them present only once. The sequencing here drew on peripheral blood, taken in the second trimester of pregnancy. The receptors were gathered from a female donor with multiple sclerosis, enrolled in a pregnancy study. The CDR3 runs from the conserved cysteine through the conserved F or W. D genes are given only for firm matches. Some rows have no size entry. The others give once, few or many, or a class for an expanded clone.

TRBV28	-	-	TRBJ1-5	TGTGCCAGCAGTTTATACAGGGCTTATAGCAATCAGCCCCAGCATTTT	CASSLYRAYSNQPQHF
TRBV11-3	TRBD1	few	TRBJ1-1	TGTGCCAGCAGCACAGACAGGGCGGGGACTGAAGCTTTCTTT	CASSTDRAGTEAFF
TRBV11-3	TRBD2	-	TRBJ2-3	TGTGCCAGCAGCCAACTACTAGCGGCGACAGATACGCAGTATTTT	CASSQLLAATDTQYF
TRBV19	-	once	TRBJ2-2	TGTGCCAGTAGTCCCCGGGGGGCCAACACCGGGGAGCTGTTTTTT	CASSPRGANTGELFF
TRBV7-2	TRBD2	-	TRBJ2-5	TGTGCCAGCAGCCCCGGGGGGGCGGTGGAGACCCAGTACTTC	CASSPGGAVETQYF
TRBV5-1	-	once	TRBJ1-3	TGCGCCAGCAGCTTGGCAGGGTCTGGAAACACCATATATTTT	CASSLAGSGNTIYF
TRBV18	-	-	TRBJ2-7	TGTGCCAGCTCACTAACCTCGGACAACTCCTACGAGCAGTACTTC	CASSLTSDNSYEQYF
TRBV7-2	-	-	TRBJ1-1	TGTGCCAGCAGCTTTCGGGGGATGAACACTGAAGCTTTCTTT	CASSFRGMNTEAFF
TRBV5-1	-	once	TRBJ2-3	TGCGCCAGCAGCTTGCCTAGCACAGATACGCAGTATTTT	CASSLPSTDTQYF
TRBV5-6	-	-	TRBJ1-1	TGTGCCAGCGGCGATGGGCGGGGGAACACTGAAGCTTTCTTT	CASGDGRGNTEAFF
TRBV5-4	-	few	TRBJ2-2	TGTGCCAGCAGCTTGATGGGGCGTAACACCGGGGAGCTGTTTTTT	CASSLMGRNTGELFF
TRBV2	TRBD2	-	TRBJ2-3	TGTGCCAGCAAAAGCGGGGGCACAGATACGCAGTATTTT	CASKSGGTDTQYF
TRBV15	TRBD1	-	TRBJ1-2	TGTGCCACCAGCGCCTCAGGGGGCGGTTTCTATGGCTACACCTTC	CATSASGGGFYGYTF
TRBV9	-	-	TRBJ1-2	TGTGCCAGCAGCGTAGATACTGGCAGGTTAAACGGCTACACCTTC	CASSVDTGRLNGYTF
TRBV5-1	TRBD1	few	TRBJ1-6	TGCGCCAGCAGCTTGGGCCAGGGGGACTTTTGGCCCCTCCACTTT	CASSLGQGDFWPLHF
TRBV20-1	-	-	TRBJ2-3	TGCAGTGCTGAGATCACAGATACGCAGTATTTT	CSAEITDTQYF
TRBV7-9	-	-	TRBJ2-7	TGTGCCAGCAGCTTAGCTACAGGGAGCGACGAGCAGTACTTC	CASSLATGSDEQYF
TRBV14	TRBD2	-	TRBJ2-2	TGTGCCAGCACCCGGGGGGGTGAGCTGTTTTTT	CASTRGGELFF
TRBV29-1	TRBD1	-	TRBJ2-7	TGCAGCGTTCTCGGGCGACAGGGTTCCTACGAGCAGTACTTC	CSVLGRQGSYEQYF
TRBV7-9	TRBD1	once	TRBJ1-4	TGTGCCAGCAGCTGGACAGGGGGAACTAATGAAAAACTGTTTTTT	CASSWTGGTNEKLFF
TRBV6-4	TRBD2	-	TRBJ2-3	TGTGCCAGCAGTTCCACCTATAAGACTAGCGGGGGAGTAGATACGCAGTATTTT	CASSSTYKTSGGVDTQYF
TRBV7-2	TRBD2	-	TRBJ2-7	TGTGCCAGCAGCTTAGAGGTAGCGGGGGGGCCCTACGAGCAGTACTTC	CASSLEVAGGPYEQYF
TRBV5-1	TRBD1	-	TRBJ2-3	TGCGCCAGCAGCTTGTACGGGACAGGGGGCTCAGATACGCAGTATTTT	CASSLYGTGGSDTQYF
TRBV18	-	-	TRBJ2-5	TGTGCCAGCTCACCACCGACCAGGGTAGGAGAGACCCAGTACTTC	CASSPPTRVGETQYF
TRBV11-1	TRBD1	-	TRBJ2-1	TGTGCCAGCAGCTTAGGTGGGACAGGGGGCAGTGAGCAGTTCTTC	CASSLGGTGGSEQFF
TRBV5-4	TRBD2	-	TRBJ2-1	TGTGCCAGCAGCCCAGCGGGAGGGCGGGGCAATGAGCAGTTCTTC	CASSPAGGRGNEQFF
TRBV11-3	TRBD1	-	TRBJ2-1	TGTGCCAGCAGCTTAGCGGGACAGAGCTCCTACAATGAGCAGTTCTTC	CASSLAGQSSYNEQFF
TRBV18	TRBD1	few	TRBJ1-6	TGTGCCAGCTCAAACCAGGGGGCGGGTTCACCCCTCCACTTT	CASSNQGAGSPLHF
TRBV7-2	-	-	TRBJ2-7	TGTGCCAGCAGCTTAGGGCGGAGTAGTGCTTGGTGGCAGTACTTC	CASSLGRSSAWWQYF